This section outlines one T cell receptor (beta chain) sequence together with its context. The source of the sample is a study of patients and donors after allogeneic stem cell transplantation. MiXCR, applied by TCRdb to the RT-PCR reads, yields one record per CDR3 protein. The profile shows fewer than 250,000 distinct CDR3 sequences, 13% to 15% of them singletons. Input material: blood, either unsorted or a sorted T cell fraction (not recorded which). The TCR sequence derives from a human donor who was either an allogeneic HSCT recipient or a stem cell or donor lymphocyte infusion donor (not recorded which). It is not recorded whose cells these are; they may come from a transplant donor.

DNA of the CDR3: TGTGCTAGTGGTCCGGACAGTCGTACGCAGCAGTACTTC. It encodes CASGPDSRTQQYF. V and J are TRBV12-5 and TRBJ2-7; D might be TRBD1 (6 bases). V gave up 5 bases and J gave up 8 bases, with 16 bases separating them. Germline CDR1 is LGHNT and CDR2 is FRNRAP. This CDR3 is built from 13 residues.